A selection of T cell receptor beta chains follows, all from one sample in a study of shared clonotypes between healthy human individuals. Clones were sequenced by immunoSEQ multiplex PCR, and TCRdb holds only the in-frame ones, with some missing. This repertoire shows about a million clones, 60% to 80% found once; its top ten account for about 1.5%. Material for sequencing was memory CD4+ T cells sorted from blood. These receptors originate from a man younger than 35 in good health. The CDR3 runs from the conserved cysteine through the conserved F or W. The D gene is left open where the match is weak. Size is omitted from some rows. Given values are once, few, many or a class for expanded clones.

v_call	d_call	j_call	clone_size	cdr3_nt	cdr3_aa
TRBV6-6	TRBD2	TRBJ2-3	.	TGTGCCAGCCAGTTAGCGGGGGCCGTCACAGATACGCAGTATTTT	CASQLAGAVTDTQYF
TRBV7-2	TRBD2	TRBJ2-7	.	TGTGCCAGCAGCTTAGTAGCGGGAGGGCCTCGGACTACCTACGAGCAGTACTTC	CASSLVAGGPRTTYEQYF
TRBV12-2	.	TRBJ2-7	.	TGTGCAAGTCGCTTAGCGGTTGTTAGCGGGAGTGGAGAGCAGTACTTC	CASRLAVVSGSGEQYF
TRBV7-2	.	TRBJ2-2	.	TGTGCCAGCAGCTTAGTTGGGGGTGGACTGAACACCGGGGAGCTGTTTTTT	CASSLVGGGLNTGELFF
TRBV11-2	TRBD2	TRBJ2-7	.	TGTGCCAGCAGCTACCTAGCGGGAGTGTCCCACGAGCAGTACTTC	CASSYLAGVSHEQYF
TRBV6-5	TRBD2	TRBJ2-5	.	TGTGCCAGCAGTTACTCCCGGGGGGTACAAGAGACCCAGTACTTC	CASSYSRGVQETQYF
TRBV6-6	.	TRBJ1-2	many	TGTGCCAGCAGTAGGGGGGAGGGCTACACCTTC	CASSRGEGYTF
TRBV27	.	TRBJ1-2	.	TGTGCCAGCGCCCGCGACGTCCCCCCGGTCATGGATCGGTGGTATGGCTACACCTTC	CASARDVPPVMDRWYGYTF
TRBV29-1	.	TRBJ1-1	once	TGCAGCGTTACGACAGGATTGAACACTGAAGCTTTCTTT	CSVTTGLNTEAFF
TRBV5-1	.	TRBJ1-6	few	TGCGCCAGCAGCTTGGACCCGAATAATTCACCCCTCCACTTT	CASSLDPNNSPLHF
TRBV10-2	.	TRBJ2-3	.	TGCGCCAGCAGGGATGATACGCAGTATTTT	CASRDDTQYF
TRBV2	.	TRBJ1-2	.	TGTGCCAGCAAGGGAGCAGTTCTCTCTAACTATGGCTACACCTTC	CASKGAVLSNYGYTF
TRBV5-4	TRBD1	TRBJ1-2	.	TGTGCCAGCAGCCTATACGGACAGGGAAAGTATGGCTACACCTTC	CASSLYGQGKYGYTF
TRBV4-1	.	TRBJ1-2	few	TGCGCCAGCAGCCCTCGGGGGTACGGCTACACCTTC	CASSPRGYGYTF
TRBV7-8	.	TRBJ2-5	.	TGTGCCAGCAGCTTATCGCGGACCCAAGAGACCCAGTACTTC	CASSLSRTQETQYF
TRBV10-3	TRBD1	TRBJ2-7	.	TGTGCCATCAGTGAGTCAATGGGACAGACCACCTACGAGCAGTACTTC	CAISESMGQTTYEQYF
TRBV4-1	.	TRBJ1-1	.	TGCGCCAGCAGCCAAGAACCCCGGACCGAGTACCTGAACACTGAAGCTTTCTTT	CASSQEPRTEYLNTEAFF
TRBV27	.	TRBJ1-2	.	TGTGCCAGCAGTTTGGGGCAGAACTATGGCTACACCTTC	CASSLGQNYGYTF
TRBV11-3	.	TRBJ2-1	.	TGTGCCAGCAGCTTGGGCGGGCCTAGGGATGAGCAGTTCTTC	CASSLGGPRDEQFF
TRBV5-1	TRBD2	TRBJ2-1	.	TGCGCCAGCAGCTTGGAAGTAGCGGGGCACAATGAGCAGTTCTTC	CASSLEVAGHNEQFF
TRBV5-1	TRBD1	TRBJ2-7	.	TGCGCCAGCAGCCGGGACAGGGTAGATTGGGGCGAGCAGTACTTC	CASSRDRVDWGEQYF
TRBV6-1	.	TRBJ1-3	.	TGTGCCAGCAGTGAGGGGCACTCCTCTGGAAACACCATATATTTT	CASSEGHSSGNTIYF
TRBV9	TRBD1	TRBJ1-3	.	TGTGCCAGCAGCTCATCAGGGGGCGCCTCTGGAAACACCATATATTTT	CASSSSGGASGNTIYF
TRBV29-1	.	TRBJ1-1	few	TGCAGCGTTTCGACAGTAGTGGAAGCTTTCTTT	CSVSTVVEAFF
TRBV10-3	.	TRBJ2-3	.	TGTGCCATCAAAAATCCAACTAGCACAGATACGCAGTATTTT	CAIKNPTSTDTQYF
TRBV10-3	.	TRBJ1-5	.	TGTGCCATCAGTGAGGGCATGGGCAATCAGCCCCAGCATTTT	CAISEGMGNQPQHF
TRBV6-1	TRBD1	TRBJ1-2	.	TGTGCCAGCAGTGACCAAAGGACAGGGCTTATGAGGGCTGGCTACACCTTC	CASSDQRTGLMRAGYTF
TRBV7-2	TRBD2	TRBJ2-1	.	TGTGCCAGCAGCTTACGAGGCCTAGCGGGAGTAATTGAGCAGTTCTTC	CASSLRGLAGVIEQFF
TRBV5-1	.	TRBJ1-3	.	TGCGCCAGCAGCTCCGACGGGGCCTCTGGAAACACCATATATTTT	CASSSDGASGNTIYF
TRBV10-3	TRBD2	TRBJ2-2	.	TGTGCCATCAGTTCGACTAGCACCCACACCGGGGAGCTGTTTTTT	CAISSTSTHTGELFF
TRBV14	TRBD2	TRBJ2-3	.	TGTGCCAGCAGCCACTATGGGGCCCTAGCGGGGACAGATACGCAGTATTTT	CASSHYGALAGTDTQYF
TRBV7-2	.	TRBJ2-6	few	TGTGCCAGCAGCTTAAATAGGGCCCTAACCCTCTCTGGGGCCAACGTCCTGACTTTC	CASSLNRALTLSGANVLTF
TRBV30	.	TRBJ2-7	.	TGTGCCTGGAGTGTAAGAGGGACGCTTACCTACGAGCAGTACTTC	CAWSVRGTLTYEQYF
TRBV9	.	TRBJ2-5	.	TGTGCCAGCAGCGTAGTATCGAACCAAGAGACCCAGTACTTC	CASSVVSNQETQYF
TRBV6-5	TRBD1	TRBJ1-2	.	TGTGCCAGCACCAAACTCGGACAGGGAGACTATGGCTACACCTTC	CASTKLGQGDYGYTF
TRBV28	.	TRBJ1-3	.	TGTGCCAGCAGTTCTCCGCGAGGAAACACCATATATTTT	CASSSPRGNTIYF
TRBV19	.	TRBJ1-2	.	TGTGCCAGTAGAAGAGAGGATCAGGGTGCCGGGGGATATGGCTACACCTTC	CASRREDQGAGGYGYTF
TRBV4-1	.	TRBJ1-2	few	TGCGCCAGCAGCCAAGATGCCCGGGGGCGAGGCTACACCTTC	CASSQDARGRGYTF
TRBV28	.	TRBJ1-5	.	TGTGCCAGCAGTTTCGGGGCAGGGAGCGGCAATCAGCCCCAGCATTTT	CASSFGAGSGNQPQHF
TRBV10-2	.	TRBJ2-1	.	TGCGCCAGCAGTGAGTCAGTAGCTCATGAGCAGTTCTTC	CASSESVAHEQFF
TRBV11-2	TRBD2	TRBJ2-1	.	TGTGCCAGCAGCTTAGAAACGATCGGGAGGAGGGGCAATGAGCAGTTCTTC	CASSLETIGRRGNEQFF
TRBV5-4	.	TRBJ2-5	few	TGTGCCAGCAGCTCAGGCGGCACGAGATCGGCAGAGACCCAGTACTTC	CASSSGGTRSAETQYF
TRBV5-1	.	TRBJ2-7	.	TGCGCCAGCAGCCCCGGCCGGGTCTACGAGCAGTACTTC	CASSPGRVYEQYF
TRBV5-1	.	TRBJ1-1	.	TGCGCCAGCAGCTTGGCCGGGAGGAACACTGAAGCTTTCTTT	CASSLAGRNTEAFF
TRBV19	.	TRBJ1-3	.	TGTGCCAGTAGTGTCACGGGGATCGGAAACACCATATATTTT	CASSVTGIGNTIYF
TRBV7-2	TRBD2	TRBJ2-1	.	TGTGCCAGCAGCTTATTAGCGGGAGAGGTCTACAATGAGCAGTTCTTC	CASSLLAGEVYNEQFF
TRBV30	.	TRBJ1-5	few	TGTGCCTGGAGGTGGGTGGAGGGCAATCAGCCCCAGCATTTT	CAWRWVEGNQPQHF
TRBV6-5	.	TRBJ2-7	.	TGTGCCAGCAGTTACCGTCTTGGAGGATCCTACGAGCAGTACTTC	CASSYRLGGSYEQYF
TRBV10-3	TRBD2	TRBJ2-1	.	TGTGCCATCAAAGGAGCGGGAGGGGACAATGAGCAGTTCTTC	CAIKGAGGDNEQFF
TRBV9	TRBD2	TRBJ2-1	.	TGTGCCAGCAGCGTAGAAAGCGGGAGACCCTCCTACAATGAGCAGTTCTTC	CASSVESGRPSYNEQFF
TRBV5-1	TRBD2	TRBJ2-7	.	TGCGCCAGCAGCTCTGGGACTAGCGGGCTGGTGCAGTACTTC	CASSSGTSGLVQYF
TRBV18	.	TRBJ1-1	.	TGTGCCAGCTCGCCCGGGAGGAACACTGAAGCTTTCTTT	CASSPGRNTEAFF
TRBV19	.	TRBJ1-1	.	TGTGCCAGTAGCCCACGATCGGGGAACACTGAAGCTTTCTTT	CASSPRSGNTEAFF